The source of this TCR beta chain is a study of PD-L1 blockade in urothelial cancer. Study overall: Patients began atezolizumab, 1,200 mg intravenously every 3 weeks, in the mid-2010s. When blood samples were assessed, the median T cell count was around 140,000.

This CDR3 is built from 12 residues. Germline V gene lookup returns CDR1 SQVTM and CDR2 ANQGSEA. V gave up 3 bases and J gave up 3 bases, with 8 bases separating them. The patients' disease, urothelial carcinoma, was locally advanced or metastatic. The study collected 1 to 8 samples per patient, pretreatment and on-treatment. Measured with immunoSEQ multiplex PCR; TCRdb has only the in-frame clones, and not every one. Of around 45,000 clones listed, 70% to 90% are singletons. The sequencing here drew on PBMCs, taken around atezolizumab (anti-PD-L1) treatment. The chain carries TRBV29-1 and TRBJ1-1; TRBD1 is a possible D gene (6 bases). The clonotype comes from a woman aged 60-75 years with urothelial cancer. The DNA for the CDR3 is TGCAGCGTTGAGAGGGGGTACACTGAAGCTTTCTTT. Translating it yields CSVERGYTEAFF.